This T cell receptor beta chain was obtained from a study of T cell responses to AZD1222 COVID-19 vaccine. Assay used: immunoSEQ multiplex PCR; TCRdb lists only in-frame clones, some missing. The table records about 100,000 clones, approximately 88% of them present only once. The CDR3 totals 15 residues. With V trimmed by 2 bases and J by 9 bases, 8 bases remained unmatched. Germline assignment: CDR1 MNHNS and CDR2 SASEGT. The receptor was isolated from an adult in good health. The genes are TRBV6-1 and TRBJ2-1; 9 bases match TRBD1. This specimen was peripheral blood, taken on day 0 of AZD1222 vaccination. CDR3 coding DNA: TGTGCCAGCAGTGAATCGGGGACAGGGAGGGCTGAGCAGTTCTTC. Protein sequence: CASSESGTGRAEQFF.